Sequencing of this T cell receptor beta chain was carried out in a study of T-cell reconstitution after alpha-beta-depleted transplantation in children (dated by TCRdb to about 2016). Turning to the overall study: The study quantitatively tracked T-cell immune reconstitution after TCRalphabeta/CD19-depleted allogeneic hematopoietic cell transplantation in children using TCR repertoire profiling. What the authors observed across the whole study: The frequencies of hyperexpanded clones fell over the following months, and after one year, T-cell counts and TCRbeta diversity were mostly attributed to newly produced T cells. Apparently early alphabetaT-cell count recovery about two months after transplant reportedly relied on only several hundred rapidly expanded clones derived from non-depleted graft cells. In some patients, the high TCRbeta diversity seen at day 60 was put down to recipient T cells and intrathymic progenitors that had survived conditioning.

V loses 1 base of germline sequence and J loses 4 bases, and the interval between the two ends is 7 bases. CDR1 and CDR2, per the germline V gene, are SGHVS and FQNEAQ. Including cysteine and phenylalanine, the CDR3 has 14 amino acids. The kept DNA is CDR3 alone, 42 bases in frame from the first base. This clonotype has just a few counts. Its antigen specificity is not known. Per-base qualities were not stored, and no clone one base away is much larger. The library was produced with PCR. The data were produced on an Illumina HiSeq 2500. To normalize quantification of the TCRbeta repertoire, the TCR libraries were built with molecular barcoding that relied on unique molecular identifiers. TCRdb reprocessed the public reads (quality trimming at Q25 with fastp, clone calling with MiXCR) and kept in-frame beta chains. Rows matching on CDR3 protein sequence are summarized as one entry with the most common DNA and genes. For this sample there are approximately 1,000,000 distinct CDR3 sequences; about 29% appear just once. More than 25% of the sample rests with the top ten.

In light of the paper, this sample's treatment or condition label describes: allogeneic hematopoietic cell transplantation with graft depleted of TCRalphabeta T cells and CD19 B cells. Transplant recipients were children who received TCRalphabeta/CD19-depleted allogeneic hematopoietic cell grafts. Recombination connected TRBV7-8 to TRBJ2-2, with no reliable assignment of the D segment. The clonotype originates from a boy under two years old who had a stem cell transplant for SCID, so the T cells may come from the graft donor. The sample was PBMCs, mostly from graft donor cells, taken 360 days after TCRalphabeta/CD19-depleted stem cell transplant. The sequenced DNA is TGTGCCAGCAGCTTAGAGACGGTCACCGGGGAGCTGTTTTTT. Translated, it gives CASSLETVTGELFF.